One sample yielded the 28 T cell receptor beta chains listed below, sequenced in a study of CD8 T cells in ankylosing spondylitis. TCRdb re-derived calls from the 5' RACE reads in MiXCR, one entry per CDR3 protein. The repertoire has 240,000 or so distinct CDR3 sequences, roughly 8.6% of them found once; the top ten carry nearly 7%. The source material was blood, either unsorted or a sorted T cell fraction (not recorded which). The source of these receptors is a male donor with ankylosing spondylitis or in good health (not recorded which).

Many counts were recorded for this clonotype. The chain carries TRBV10-3 and TRBJ1-4; D gene uncertain. Germline assignment: CDR1 ENHRY and CDR2 SYGVKD. CDR3 size: 13 residues. V lost 4 bases, J lost 10 bases, and 13 bases lay in between. This chain's CDR3 is CAISGTADGKLFF. In DNA form, the CDR3 reads TGTGCCATCAGTGGGACGGCGGACGGAAAACTGTTTTTT.

This clonotype was seen ten or more times. V gene TRBV9 combines with J gene TRBJ1-3, with 7 bases matching TRBD1. Germline V gene sequence: CDR1 SGDLS, CDR2 YYNGEE. The CDR3 has 15 amino acids. Trimming removed 3 bases from V and 0 bases from J; junction bases left unmatched: 3. The CDR3 reads CASSATGVSGNTIYF. The CDR3 nucleotides are TGTGCCAGCAGCGCTACAGGGGTCTCTGGAAACACCATATATTTT.

This clonotype was detected once. In nucleotides, the CDR3 is TGTGCCAGCACTAGAACGACTAGCGGGAGTGGAAATGAGCAGTTCTTC. Translation: CASTRTTSGSGNEQFF. The chain recombines TRBV6-2 or TRBV6-3 with TRBJ2-1; TRBD2 agrees at 12 bases. Trimming removed 7 bases from V and 7 bases from J; junction bases left unmatched: 11. This CDR3 is built from 16 residues. Germline CDR1 MNHEY, CDR2 SVGEGT.

A few counts support this clonotype. This chain uses TRBV5-1 with TRBJ2-7; 13 nucleotides agree with TRBD2. The V gene end was trimmed by 4 bases and the J gene end by 7 bases; junction bases not matched to a gene: 5. The germline gives CDR1 SGHRS, CDR2 YFSETQ. There are 14 residues in the CDR3. The CDR3 DNA reads as TGCGCCAGCAGCCTGGGGACTAGCGGGACAGAGCAGTACTTC. Translated: CASSLGTSGTEQYF.

This clonotype was detected ten times or more. The chain employs TRBV6-9 and TRBJ2-1; perhaps TRBD1 as D (5 bases). This CDR3 has 15 residues. Germline values: CDR1 MNHGY, CDR2 SVAAGI. Trimming removed 2 bases from V and 7 bases from J, with 15 bases in between. Here the CDR3 DNA reads TGTGCCAGCAGTTATCCAAGACAGAGAAAGAATGAGCAGTTCTTC. Its protein product is CASSYPRQRKNEQFF.

This clonotype has a count of ten or more. The gene calls are TRBV27 and TRBJ2-1; 11 nucleotides line up with TRBD2. The CDR3 is 16 amino acids. V shed 5 bases and J 4 bases; nucleotides not matched to a gene: 7. From germline, CDR1 is MNHEY and CDR2 SMNVEV (reference sequence). CDR3 DNA sequence: TGTGCCAGCAGTGCCCTACTAGCGGGAGAATACAATGAGCAGTTCTTC. This translates into CASSALLAGEYNEQFF.

This rearrangement joins TRBV6-5 to TRBJ1-2; tentative D call: TRBD1 (5 bases). With 0 bases removed from V and 2 bases from J, the gap between germline ends came to 10 bases. Germline V CDR1 and CDR2: MNHEY, SVGAGI. The length of the CDR3 is 15 residues. The CDR3 DNA follows: TGTGCCAGCAGTTACTCGATATCAGGGAACTATGGCTACACCTTC. This encodes CASSYSISGNYGYTF.

This clonotype was seen only a few times. The gene calls are TRBV12-3 or TRBV12-4 and TRBJ1-1; D is unclear. CDR3 size: 12 residues. Trimming left V 2 bases short and J 6 bases short, with 7 bases between. The CDR3 loop is CASSLIASEAFF. Written as DNA, the CDR3 is TGTGCCAGCAGTTTAATCGCTTCTGAAGCTTTCTTT.

The rearrangement joins TRBV24-1 to TRBJ2-5; 8 nucleotides match TRBD1. Germline lookup yields CDR1 KGHDR and CDR2 SFDVKD. V lost 0 bases and J lost 5; bases outside the gene matches: 7. CDR3 length equals 16 residues. The chain's CDR3 is CATSDLEQGDPETQYF. The CDR3 coding sequence is TGTGCCACCAGTGATTTGGAACAGGGGGACCCGGAGACCCAGTACTTC.

The sample holds a few counts of this clonotype. This chain joins TRBV14 and TRBJ2-5, with D perhaps matching TRBD2 (5 bases). The CDR3 consists of 18 residues. Trimming shortened V by 0 bases and J by 1 base, and 18 bases separated the two germline ends. In germline, CDR1 is SGHDN, CDR2 FVKESK. CDR3 DNA: TGTGCCAGCAGCCAAGATCACAAGGAGGCACCCTCCCAAGAGACCCAGTACTTC. It encodes CASSQDHKEAPSQETQYF.

The chain combines TRBV10-3 with TRBJ1-6; 8 positions agree with TRBD1. The CDR3 is made up of 15 amino acids. CDR1 ENHRY and CDR2 SYGVKD come from the germline V gene. Trimming cost V 5 bases and J 6 bases; bases outside gene matches: 6. The CDR3 reads CAISSPDRGNSPLHF. The CDR3 bases are TGTGCCATCAGTTCTCCTGACAGGGGTAATTCACCCCTCCACTTT.

This clonotype showed up just a few times. J is TRBJ2-7 and V is TRBV20-1; 9 positions match TRBD1. Germline V gene data show CDR1 as DFQATT and CDR2 as SNEGSKA (reference sequence). V lost 5 bases and J lost 2; bases outside the gene matches: 7. CDR3 size: 14 residues. The DNA of the CDR3 is TGCAGTGCTCGCAGACAGGGGGGGGCCTACGAGCAGTACTTC. Its protein product is CSARRQGGAYEQYF.

This clonotype was recorded many times. The chain recombines TRBV19 with TRBJ1-5; unclear D gene. The CDR3 extends over 13 amino acids. Trimming stripped 6 bases from V and 5 bases from J, with 11 bases between. Germline-derived CDR1 and CDR2 are LNHDA and SQIVND (reference sequence). The CDR3 here is CASSPGSYQPQHF. The CDR3 DNA reads as TGTGCCAGTAGCCCAGGCTCCTATCAGCCCCAGCATTTT.

V gene TRBV18 combines with J gene TRBJ1-1; D remains unclear. V lost 6 bases to trimming and J lost 1 base, with 15 bases between them. The CDR3 spans 15 residues. The germline CDR1 and CDR2 sequences are KGHSH and LQKENI. CDR3 sequence: CASSTGLQWNTEAFF. Here the CDR3 DNA reads TGTGCCAGCTCCACCGGCCTACAGTGGAACACTGAAGCTTTCTTT.

This clonotype came up many times. The J gene is TRBJ2-4, the V gene TRBV20-1; the D is unclear. CDR3 length equals 17 residues. Germline CDR1 DFQATT, CDR2 SNEGSKA (reference sequence). The V end was cut by 1 base, the J end by 1 base, with 17 bases between. Written as DNA, the CDR3 is TGCAGTGCTAGAGGGGTGACATCTCCCCTGGCCAAAAACATTCAGTACTTC. This codes for CSARGVTSPLAKNIQYF.

This clonotype was detected many times. The CDR3 bases are TGCGCCAGCAGCCACCGAGACGTTGGGTTTCGACCCGGGGAGCTGTTTTTT. The encoded protein is CASSHRDVGFRPGELFF. This sequence joins TRBV4-3 and TRBJ2-2; D remains unclear. From germline, CDR1 is LGHNA and CDR2 YSLEER. The CDR3 length is 17 residues. Trimming removed 3 bases from V and 6 bases from J, with 20 bases in between.

This clonotype was recorded many times. The gene calls are TRBV12-3 or TRBV12-4 and TRBJ1-2; 11 bases map to TRBD1. The CDR3 sequence is 14 residues long. The ends lost 0 bases at V and 14 bases at J; junction bases unmatched: 8. The CDR3 nucleotides are TGTGCCAGCAGTTTAGCCGGGACAGGGGGGGTTAGGACCTTC. Its translation is CASSLAGTGGVRTF.

This clonotype occurred many times. The chain employs TRBV18 and TRBJ2-1, with no clear D. V lost 3 bases and J 5 bases, leaving 11 bases between the germline ends. Germline values: CDR1 KGHSH, CDR2 LQKENI. The CDR3 covers 14 residues. The CDR3 DNA follows: TGTGCCAGCTCACCCCAAGCCAGAAACAATGAGCAGTTCTTC. It encodes CASSPQARNNEQFF.

On this clonotype: This sequence may be a read error, since a much larger clone differs from it by one base. The chain carries TRBV5-1 and TRBJ1-1, with 10 bases lining up with TRBD1. The CDR3 is 15 amino acids. Germline V gene lookup returns CDR1 SGHRS and CDR2 YFSETQ. The CDR3, as DNA: TGCGCCAGCAGCTTGGAGGGACAGGGGAGTGATGAAGCTTCCTTT. Its translation: CASSLEGQGSDEASF.

This rearrangement joins TRBV27 to TRBJ2-7; 9 nucleotides match TRBD1. This CDR3 is built from 14 residues. With 9 bases clipped from V and 3 bases from J, the junction kept 9 bases outside the gene matches. Germline CDR1 is MNHEY and CDR2 is SMNVEV (reference sequence). The CDR3 loop reads CARYSGTGYYEQYF. CDR3 nucleotides: TGTGCCAGATACTCCGGGACAGGGTACTACGAGCAGTACTTC.

In this sample, this clonotype turned up many times. The chain joins TRBV24-1 to TRBJ2-1; D possibly corresponds to TRBD2 (6 bases). Germline V lookup: CDR1 KGHDR, CDR2 SFDVKD. V gave up 7 bases and J gave up 6 bases, with 12 bases separating them. The CDR3 runs 13 residues. CDR3 amino acids: CATSDPGSNEQFF. In nucleotides, the CDR3 is TGTGCCACCAGCGATCCCGGGAGCAATGAGCAGTTCTTC.

This clonotype was observed at least ten times. The chain combines TRBV5-6 with TRBJ2-1; D is perhaps TRBD1 (5 bases). The CDR3 extends over 11 amino acids. Germline V lookup: CDR1 SGHDT, CDR2 YYEEEE. Between the trimmed V and J ends, which lost 0 bases and 13 bases, there was a span of 8 bases. The CDR3 protein is CASSLERGQFF. The CDR3 DNA sequence: TGTGCCAGCAGCTTGGAAAGGGGCCAGTTCTTC.

This clonotype was seen only a few times. The J gene is TRBJ2-2, the V gene TRBV29-1; D uncertain. V dropped 4 bases and J dropped 2 bases, with 11 bases sitting between them. CDR1 SQVTM and CDR2 ANQGSEA come from the germline V gene. CDR3 length: 14 amino acids. CDR3 residues: CSVGGRVNTGELFF. The DNA of the CDR3 is TGCAGCGTTGGCGGTAGGGTCAACACCGGGGAGCTGTTTTTT.

About this clonotype itself: At one end, the junction sequence differs from germline, possibly due to a read error. The rearrangement joins TRBV5-1 to TRBJ1-1; possibly TRBD1 for D (6 bases). Germline assignment: CDR1 SGHRS and CDR2 YFSETQ. The CDR3 has 14 amino acids. As DNA, the CDR3 is TGCGCCAGCAGCGTCCGGACAGTGAACACTGAAGCTCTCTTT. Translated: CASSVRTVNTEALF.

This sequence joins TRBV5-1 and TRBJ2-2; the D gene is possibly TRBD1 (6 bases). CDR1 is SGHRS, CDR2 YFSETQ, per germline. CDR3 length equals 15 residues. V was clipped by 3 bases and J by 5 bases, with 14 bases between them. In nucleotides, the CDR3 is TGCGCCAGCAGCTCCAGACAGGATGGTACCGGGGAGCTGTTTTTT. It translates to CASSSRQDGTGELFF.

This clonotype was seen ten or more times. V is TRBV5-1 and J is TRBJ2-5, with D maybe TRBD1 (6 bases). The CDR3 loop spans 14 amino acids. Germline loops: CDR1 SGHRS, CDR2 YFSETQ. Between the trimmed V and J ends, which lost 2 bases and 7 bases, there was a span of 15 bases. DNA of the CDR3: TGCGCCAGCAGCTTTACGGACAGCCAGTGGACCCAGTACTTC. Translation: CASSFTDSQWTQYF.

This clonotype was counted at least ten times. The V gene is TRBV6-5, the J gene TRBJ1-2, with TRBD1 matching 7 bases. The germline V gene encodes CDR1 MNHEY and CDR2 SVGAGI. V trimming: 2 bases; J trimming: 8 bases; junction bases outside the gene matches: 20. There are 18 residues in the CDR3. The DNA of the CDR3 is TGTGCCAGCAGTTACGGTTTTACAGGGGCAGGGAAGAAGAGCGGCTACACCTTC. Translation gives CASSYGFTGAGKKSGYTF.

This clonotype was detected many times. The V gene is TRBV5-1, the J gene TRBJ2-7, with 9 bases matching TRBD1. The length of the CDR3 is 17 residues. V was clipped by 3 bases and J by 5 bases; unmatched bases: 15. The germline V gene has CDR1 SGHRS and CDR2 YFSETQ. The CDR3 loop reads CASSSTPLRDRVDEQYF. The CDR3 DNA is TGCGCCAGCAGCTCAACACCACTCCGGGACAGGGTGGACGAGCAGTACTTC.